The clone carrying this T cell receptor beta chain is a singleton in its sample. Its matching antigen is unknown. Germline values: CDR1 MNHEY, CDR2 SVGAGI. CDR3 length: 16 amino acids. Trimming took 2 bases from V and 1 from J, leaving 14 bases between them. The sample originates from a study of T cell responses to AZD1222 COVID-19 vaccine. At the level of the study: Second-dose intervals of approximately 4 or approximately 12 weeks were pooled.

The method was immunoSEQ multiplex PCR; TCRdb's version includes in-frame clones alone and lacks a portion of them. The sample lists roughly 130,000 clones; around 84% were seen once. Study observations and caveats: Rises in breadth and depth of Spike-specific TCRs came after two AZD1222 doses. Clonal diversity may have been underestimated in mostly white British donors.

The gene calls are TRBV6-5 and TRBJ2-5; D not certain. The TCR was taken from an adult in good health. The source was peripheral blood, collected on day 0 of AZD1222 vaccination. DNA of the CDR3: TGTGCCAGCAGTTACACAACGATCGCAGGCCAAGAGACCCAGTACTTC. This gives the protein CASSYTTIAGQETQYF.